The source of this TCR beta chain is a study of blood T cell repertoires in COVID-19. CDR3 length: 13 amino acids. From germline, CDR1 is LNHDA and CDR2 SQIVND (reference sequence). V trimming: 6 bases; J trimming: 4 bases; junction bases outside the gene matches: 5. Data came from immunoSEQ multiplex PCR; TCRdb stores just in-frame clones and leaves some out. Of 100,000 to 150,000 clones listed, around 90% are singletons. On this clone: At the DNA level, this CDR3 is encoded by other sequences in the same sample as well.

The rearrangement uses TRBV19 and TRBJ2-7; TRBD1 agrees at 8 bases. The receptor's source is a woman aged 55-69 years with COVID-19, enrolled during active disease. The specimen was peripheral blood. CDR3: CASSPGTGYEQYF. The CDR3 region has the DNA TGTGCCAGTAGCCCCGGGACAGGATACGAGCAGTACTTC.